This entry concerns a single T cell receptor (beta chain). These data come from a study of control samples from healthy donors and cancer patients. TCRdb's copy holds only in-frame clones and misses some; the assay was immunoSEQ multiplex PCR. The sample lists 140,000 or so clones; about 93% were seen once. Sequencing input: PBMCs. This TCR came from a man in his sixties with colorectal cancer.

Here the CDR3 reads CASSYQTSGGNFGELFF. CDR3 DNA: TGTGCCAGCAGCTACCAGACTAGCGGGGGAAATTTCGGGGAGCTGTTTTTT. The chain links TRBV7-9 to TRBJ2-2; TRBD2 agrees at 12 bases. V was clipped by 4 bases and J by 7 bases; unmatched bases: 10. Germline CDR1 reads SEHNR; CDR2 reads FQNEAQ (reference sequence). The CDR3 contains 17 residues.